These 6 T cell receptor beta chains came from one sample sequenced in a study of cytomegalovirus exposure and HLA in healthy donors. Sequencing used immunoSEQ multiplex PCR; TCRdb keeps in-frame clones, though not all of them. Seen here are tens of thousands of clones, 90% to 95% observed once, and the top ten hold approximately 2.1%. The sequencing input was PBMCs. Source of these receptors: a woman aged 25 to 39 in good health and CMV-seronegative.

The chain links TRBV2 to TRBJ2-3, with 10 bases aligning to TRBD2. CDR1 SNHLY and CDR2 FYNNEI come from the germline V gene. Trimming cost V 3 bases and J 4 bases; bases outside gene matches: 10. The CDR3 length is 17 residues. The CDR3 DNA is TGTGCCAGCAGTGATGGGCTAGCGGGAGTTTTTGCAGATACGCAGTATTTT. Its translation is CASSDGLAGVFADTQYF.

This clone was seen just once. V and J are TRBV28 and TRBJ1-3, with a possible D match to TRBD1 (6 bases). Germline V gene data show CDR1 as MDHEN and CDR2 as SYDVKM. Trimming left V 2 bases short and J 2 bases short, with 10 bases between. The CDR3 length is 15 residues. CDR3 sequence (DNA): TGTGCCAGCAGTTTAATGACAGGTACTGGAAACACCATATATTTT. Protein: CASSLMTGTGNTIYF. Supplemented by reference TRBV28 and TRBJ1-3, the full variable domain reads DVKVTQSSRYLVKRTGEKVFLECVQDMDHENMFWYRQDPGLGLRLIYFSYDVKMKEKGDIPEGYSVSREKKERFSLILESASTNQTSMYLCASSLMTGTGNTIYFGEGSWLTVV.

The chain uses TRBV30 and TRBJ2-1; 16 nucleotides line up with TRBD2. The CDR3 spans 17 residues. In germline, CDR1 is GTSNPN, CDR2 SVGIG (reference sequence). V shed 7 bases, J shed 4 bases, and the junction held 10 bases outside the gene matches. CDR3 residues: CALGLAGGLLTYNEQFF. In nucleotides, the CDR3 is TGTGCCTTGGGACTAGCGGGAGGGCTCCTTACTTACAATGAGCAGTTCTTC.

V and J are TRBV7-2 and TRBJ2-1, with a weak D call TRBD2 (6 bases). Per germline, CDR1 SGHTA and CDR2 FQGNSA. Trimming left V 1 base short and J 2 bases short, with 9 bases between. There are 15 residues in the CDR3. CDR3 in amino acids: CASSLVGGAYNEQFF. The CDR3, as DNA: TGTGCCAGCAGCTTAGTGGGAGGAGCCTACAATGAGCAGTTCTTC.

The chain uses TRBV11-2 and TRBJ2-1; possible D gene TRBD2, 6 bases. The germline CDR1 and CDR2 sequences are SGHAT and FQNNGV. The length of the CDR3 is 13 residues. Between the trimmed V and J ends, which lost 1 base and 13 bases, there was a span of 14 bases. The CDR3, as DNA: TGTGCCAGCAGCTTAGCATCGGGGGAGGTACAGTTCTTC. It yields the protein CASSLASGEVQFF. Looking up the rest from reference TRBV11-2 and TRBJ2-1 gives the full variable domain: EAGVAQSPRYKIIEKRQSVAFWCNPISGHATLYWYQQILGQGPKLLIQFQNNGVVDDSQLPKDRFSAERLKGVDSTLKIQPAKLEDSAVYLCASSLASGEVQFFGPGTRLTVL.

The V call is TRBV6-5, the J call TRBJ1-5; 9 positions agree with TRBD1. The CDR3 is 15 amino acids. After removal of 2 bases from V and 7 bases from J, the junction contained 6 bases not matched to a gene. Germline values: CDR1 MNHEY, CDR2 SVGAGI. CDR3 DNA: TGTGCCAGCAGTTACCCCACAGGGGGCTACCAGCCCCAGCATTTT. Translated: CASSYPTGGYQPQHF.